The T cell receptor (beta chain) under discussion was sequenced for a study of CD8 T cells in Susac syndrome. To note about this clonotype: Its antigen remains unidentified.

V lost 5 bases and J lost 5, with 16 bases in between. The CDR3 has 14 residues. CDR1 is SEHNR, CDR2 FQNEAQ, per germline (reference sequence). Study-level findings and limits: It was in TEMRA cells and active patients that Susac CD8+ clonal expansion peaked.

The T cells that were sequenced for TCR beta were CD8+ and CD4+ cells from blood. Negative isolation yielded the CD8+ and CD4+ T cells, while FACS enriched the TEMRA cells. RNA, at roughly 0.5 to 1 ug, was reverse transcribed with random hexamers. TCRdb reprocessed the immunoSEQ multiplex PCR reads with MiXCR, giving one entry per CDR3 protein. In the table there are about 190,000 distinct CDR3 sequences, roughly 94% of which are singletons. This TCR came from a human donor with Susac syndrome. The material sequenced was CD8+ T cells from PBMCs. The chain is built from TRBV7-9 and TRBJ2-7; a weak D match, TRBD2 (7 bases). The CDR3: CASSLLGGLNEQYF. The DNA of the CDR3 is TGTGCCAGCAGCCTTCTCGGGGGGCTCAACGAGCAGTACTTC.